This paragraph reports one T cell receptor beta chain. The antigen remains undetermined. Clones were sequenced by immunoSEQ multiplex PCR, and TCRdb holds only the in-frame ones, with some missing. The table lists about 20,000 clones, over 80% of them singletons. These data belong to a study of OX40 agonist ivuxolimab in advanced cancers. Study background: Patients were infused with ivuxolimab every 2 weeks at 0.01 to 10 mg/kg. General study findings and limits: At 0.1 to 3.0 mg/kg and by week 6, clonal expansion occurred in CD4+ and CD8+ blood T cells.

This CDR3 spans 15 amino acids. Germline assignment: CDR1 LNHDA and CDR2 SQIVND (reference sequence). With V trimmed by 5 bases and J by 4 bases, 11 bases remained unmatched. The chain is built from TRBV19 and TRBJ2-7; TRBD1 aligns across 7 bases. This TCR was recovered from an adult with an advanced solid tumor such as melanoma, head and neck, liver or kidney cancer. The starting material was CD4+ or CD8+ T cells sorted from blood, obtained in a trial of the OX40 agonist ivuxolimab. CDR3 sequence: CASSVPGTEMYEQYF. Written as DNA, the CDR3 is TGTGCCAGTAGTGTTCCCGGGACAGAGATGTACGAGCAGTACTTC.